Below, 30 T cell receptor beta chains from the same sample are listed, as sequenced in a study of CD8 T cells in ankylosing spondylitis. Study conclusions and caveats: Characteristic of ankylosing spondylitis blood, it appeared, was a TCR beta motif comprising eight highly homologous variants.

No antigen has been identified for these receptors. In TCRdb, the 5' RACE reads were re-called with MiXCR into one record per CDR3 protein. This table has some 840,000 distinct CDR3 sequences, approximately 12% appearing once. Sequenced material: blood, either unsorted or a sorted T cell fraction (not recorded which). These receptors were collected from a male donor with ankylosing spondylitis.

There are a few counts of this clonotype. DNA for the CDR3: TGTGCCAGGAGTCTTCCCCTTGGACAGATCTATGGCTACACCTTC. Its protein product is CARSLPLGQIYGYTF. This sequence joins TRBV21-1 and TRBJ1-2; the D segment call TRBD1 is taken from the table without a DNA check. TRBV21-1 is designated a pseudogene. The CDR3 covers 15 residues.

Here the CDR3 reads CSALYQGAEGYTF. DNA of the CDR3: TGCAGTGCTTTGTATCAGGGGGCGGAAGGCTACACCTTC. The chain combines TRBV20-1 with TRBJ1-2; TRBD1 matches 8 bases. With V trimmed by 5 bases and J by 8 bases, 10 bases remained unmatched. The CDR3 is 13 amino acids. Germline V lookup: CDR1 DFQATT, CDR2 SNEGSKA (reference sequence).

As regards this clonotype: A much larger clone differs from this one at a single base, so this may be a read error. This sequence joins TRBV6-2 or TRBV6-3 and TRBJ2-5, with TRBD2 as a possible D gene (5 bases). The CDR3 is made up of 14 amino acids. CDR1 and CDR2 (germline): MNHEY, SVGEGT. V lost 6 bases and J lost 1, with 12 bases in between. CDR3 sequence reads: CASRREPFQETQYF. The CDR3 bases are TGTGCCAGCAGACGGGAACCCTTCCAAGAGACCCAGTACTTC.

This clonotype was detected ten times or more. CDR3 DNA sequence: TGTGCCAGCAGTCCCGACAGGGGGTATTCACCCCTCCACTTT. It specifies CASSPDRGYSPLHF. This rearrangement joins TRBV12-3 or TRBV12-4 to TRBJ1-6; 9 positions match TRBD1. CDR3 size: 14 residues. With 5 bases clipped from V and 8 bases from J, the junction kept 4 bases outside the gene matches.

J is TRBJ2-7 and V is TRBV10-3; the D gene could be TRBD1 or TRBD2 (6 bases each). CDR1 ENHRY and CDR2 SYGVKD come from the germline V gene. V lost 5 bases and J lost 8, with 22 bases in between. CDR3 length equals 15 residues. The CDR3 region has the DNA TGTGCCATCAGTCCCCGCGGGACAAAAAACCTCCAGCAGTACTTC. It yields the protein CAISPRGTKNLQQYF.

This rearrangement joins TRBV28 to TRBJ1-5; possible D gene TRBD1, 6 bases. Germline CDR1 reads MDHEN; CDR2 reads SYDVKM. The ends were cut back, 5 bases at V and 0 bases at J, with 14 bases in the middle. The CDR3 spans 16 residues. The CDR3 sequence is CASSPTGFYSNQPQHF. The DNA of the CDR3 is TGTGCCAGCAGTCCTACAGGGTTTTATAGCAATCAGCCCCAGCATTTT.

The CDR3: CASSLGGPPLPEAFF. For the CDR3, the DNA is TGTGCCAGCAGTTTGGGAGGACCCCCGCTTCCTGAAGCTTTCTTT. The V and J genes are TRBV27 and TRBJ1-1; D is unclear. This CDR3 is built from 15 residues. V lost 3 bases and J lost 6, with 17 bases in between. Looked up from germline, CDR1 is MNHEY and CDR2 is SMNVEV (reference sequence).

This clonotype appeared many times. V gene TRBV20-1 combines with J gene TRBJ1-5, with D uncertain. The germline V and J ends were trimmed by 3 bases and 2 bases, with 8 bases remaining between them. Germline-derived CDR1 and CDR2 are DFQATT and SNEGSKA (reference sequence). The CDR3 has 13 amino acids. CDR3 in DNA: TGCAGTGCTAGTGTCACAGGCAATCAGCCCCAGCATTTT. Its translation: CSASVTGNQPQHF.

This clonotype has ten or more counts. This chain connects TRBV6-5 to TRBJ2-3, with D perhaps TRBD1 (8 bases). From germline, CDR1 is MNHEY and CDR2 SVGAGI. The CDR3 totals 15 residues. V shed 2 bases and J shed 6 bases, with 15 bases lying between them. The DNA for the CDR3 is TGTGCCAGCAGTTACCGGGAGGACAGGGATGATACGCAGTATTTT. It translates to CASSYREDRDDTQYF.

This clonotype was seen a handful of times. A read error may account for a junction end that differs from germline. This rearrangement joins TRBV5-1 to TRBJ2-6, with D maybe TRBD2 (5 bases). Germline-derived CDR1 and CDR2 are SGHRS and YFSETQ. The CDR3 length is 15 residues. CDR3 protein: CASSIRVAGVNVLTF. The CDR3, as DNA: TGCGCCAGCAGCATTCGGGTTGCCGGGGTCAACGTCCTGACTTTC.

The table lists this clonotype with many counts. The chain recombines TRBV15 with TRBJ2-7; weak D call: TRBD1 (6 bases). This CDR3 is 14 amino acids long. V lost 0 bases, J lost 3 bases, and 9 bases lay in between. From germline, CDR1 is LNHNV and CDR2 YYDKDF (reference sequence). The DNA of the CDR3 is TGTGCCACCAGCAGAGATCGAGGGGGCTACGAGCAGTACTTC. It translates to CATSRDRGGYEQYF.

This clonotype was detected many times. CDR3 bases: TGCAGTGCTAGAGGTATAAGGGGGAATCAGCCCCAGCATTTT. Protein product: CSARGIRGNQPQHF. The V gene is TRBV20-1, the J gene TRBJ1-5; TRBD1 might be the D (6 bases). Between the trimmed V and J ends, which lost 1 base and 4 bases, there was a span of 11 bases. The CDR3 covers 14 residues. Germline CDR1 is DFQATT and CDR2 is SNEGSKA (reference sequence).

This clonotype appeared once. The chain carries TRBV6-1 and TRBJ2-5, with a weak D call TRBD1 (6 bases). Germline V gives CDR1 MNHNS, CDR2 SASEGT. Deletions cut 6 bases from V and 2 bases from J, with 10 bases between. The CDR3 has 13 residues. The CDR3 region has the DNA TGTGCCAGCAGACGGACAGATCAAGAGACCCAGTACTTC. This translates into CASRRTDQETQYF.

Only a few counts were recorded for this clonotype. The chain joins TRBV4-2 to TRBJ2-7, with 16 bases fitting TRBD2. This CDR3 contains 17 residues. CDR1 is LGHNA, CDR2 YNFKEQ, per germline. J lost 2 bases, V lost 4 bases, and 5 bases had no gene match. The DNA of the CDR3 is TGTGCCAGCAGCCGGGGACTAGCGGGGGGGTCCGCCTACGAGCAGTACTTC. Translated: CASSRGLAGGSAYEQYF.

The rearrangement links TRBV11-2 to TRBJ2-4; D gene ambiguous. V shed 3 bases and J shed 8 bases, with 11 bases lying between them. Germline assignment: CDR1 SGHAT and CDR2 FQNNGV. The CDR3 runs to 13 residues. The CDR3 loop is CASSLGFKDIQYF. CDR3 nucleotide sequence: TGTGCCAGCAGCTTGGGCTTTAAGGACATTCAGTACTTC.

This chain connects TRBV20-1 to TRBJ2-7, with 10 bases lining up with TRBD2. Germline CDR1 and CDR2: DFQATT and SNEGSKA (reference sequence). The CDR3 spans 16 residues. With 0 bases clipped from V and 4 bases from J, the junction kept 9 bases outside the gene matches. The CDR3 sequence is CSARDHRASGSYEQYF. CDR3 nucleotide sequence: TGCAGTGCTAGAGATCATAGGGCTAGCGGGAGTTACGAGCAGTACTTC.

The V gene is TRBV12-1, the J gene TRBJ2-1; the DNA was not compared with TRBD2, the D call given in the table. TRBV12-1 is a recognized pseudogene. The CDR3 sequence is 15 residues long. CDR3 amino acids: CASSYSLTSMDEQFF. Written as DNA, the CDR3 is TGTGCCAGCAGTTACTCGCTAACAAGTATGGATGAGCAGTTCTTC.

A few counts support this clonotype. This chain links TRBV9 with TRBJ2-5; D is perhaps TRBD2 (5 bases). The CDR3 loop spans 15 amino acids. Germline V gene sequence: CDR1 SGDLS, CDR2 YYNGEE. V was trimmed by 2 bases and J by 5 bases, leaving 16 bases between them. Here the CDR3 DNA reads TGTGCCAGCAGCGTGGGAGTAGGGATGAGGGAGACCCAGTACTTC. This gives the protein CASSVGVGMRETQYF.

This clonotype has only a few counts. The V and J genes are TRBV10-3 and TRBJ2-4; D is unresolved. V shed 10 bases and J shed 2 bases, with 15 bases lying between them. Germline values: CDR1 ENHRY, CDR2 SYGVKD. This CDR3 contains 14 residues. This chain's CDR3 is CATAEAASKNIQYF. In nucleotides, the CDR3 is TGTGCCACCGCGGAAGCAGCGTCCAAAAACATTCAGTACTTC.

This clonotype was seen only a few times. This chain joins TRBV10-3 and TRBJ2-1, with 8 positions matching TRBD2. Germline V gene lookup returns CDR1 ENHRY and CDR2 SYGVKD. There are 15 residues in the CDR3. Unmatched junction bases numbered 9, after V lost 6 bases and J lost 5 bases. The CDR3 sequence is CAIRRSGGDHNEQFF. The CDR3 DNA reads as TGTGCCATCAGGAGAAGCGGGGGCGATCACAATGAGCAGTTCTTC.

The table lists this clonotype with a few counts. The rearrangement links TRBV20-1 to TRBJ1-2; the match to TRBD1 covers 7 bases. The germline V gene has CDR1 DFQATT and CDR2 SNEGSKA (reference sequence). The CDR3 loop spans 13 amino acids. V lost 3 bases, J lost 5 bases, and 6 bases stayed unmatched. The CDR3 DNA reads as TGCAGTGCTAGGGTGGACAGGCTATATGGCTACACCTTC. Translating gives CSARVDRLYGYTF.

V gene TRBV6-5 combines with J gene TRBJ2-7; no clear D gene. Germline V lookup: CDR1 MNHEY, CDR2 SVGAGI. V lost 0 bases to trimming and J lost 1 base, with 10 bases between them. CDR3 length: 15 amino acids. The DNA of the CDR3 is TGTGCCAGCAGTTACTCGAACACAGTTTCCTACGAGCAGTACTTC. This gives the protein CASSYSNTVSYEQYF.

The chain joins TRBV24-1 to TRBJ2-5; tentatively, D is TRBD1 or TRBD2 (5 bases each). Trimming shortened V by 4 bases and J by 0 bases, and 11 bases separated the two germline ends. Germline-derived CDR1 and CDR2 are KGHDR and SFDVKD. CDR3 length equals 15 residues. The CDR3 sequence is CATSEPGRYQETQYF. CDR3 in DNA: TGTGCCACCAGTGAGCCGGGACGGTACCAAGAGACCCAGTACTTC.

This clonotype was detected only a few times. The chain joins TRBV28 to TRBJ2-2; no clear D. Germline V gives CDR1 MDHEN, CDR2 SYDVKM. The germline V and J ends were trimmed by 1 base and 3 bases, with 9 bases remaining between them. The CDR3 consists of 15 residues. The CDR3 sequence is CASSLYPGDTGELFF. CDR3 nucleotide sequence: TGTGCCAGCAGTTTATACCCAGGCGACACCGGGGAGCTGTTTTTT.

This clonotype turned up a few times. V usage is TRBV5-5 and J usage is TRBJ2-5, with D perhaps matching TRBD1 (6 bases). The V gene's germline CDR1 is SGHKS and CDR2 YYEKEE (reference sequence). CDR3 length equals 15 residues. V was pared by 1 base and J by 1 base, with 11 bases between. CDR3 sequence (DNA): TGTGCCAGCAGCTTGTTAGGGACACCCCAAGAGACCCAGTACTTC. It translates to CASSLLGTPQETQYF.

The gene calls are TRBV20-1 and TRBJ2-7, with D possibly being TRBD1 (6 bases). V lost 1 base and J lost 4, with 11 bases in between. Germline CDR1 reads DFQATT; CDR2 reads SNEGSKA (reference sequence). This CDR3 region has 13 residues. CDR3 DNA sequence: TGCAGTGCTAGAGGGACAGTTGGGTACGAGCAGTACTTC. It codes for CSARGTVGYEQYF.

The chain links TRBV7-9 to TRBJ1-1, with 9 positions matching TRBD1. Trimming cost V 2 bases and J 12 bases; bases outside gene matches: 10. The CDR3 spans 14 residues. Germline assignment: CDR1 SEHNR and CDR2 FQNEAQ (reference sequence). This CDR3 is CASSLFAGTGITFF. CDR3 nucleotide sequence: TGTGCCAGCAGCTTATTCGCGGGGACAGGGATAACTTTCTTT. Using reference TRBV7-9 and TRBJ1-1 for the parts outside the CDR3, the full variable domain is DTGVSQNPRHKITKRGQNVTFRCDPISEHNRLYWYRQTLGQGPEFLTYFQNEAQLEKSRLLSDRFSAERPKGSFSTLEIQRTEQGDSAMYLCASSLFAGTGITFFGQGTRLTVV.

The CDR3 spells CASSSGTFITGELFF. The CDR3 region has the DNA TGTGCCAGCAGCTCGGGGACTTTTATCACCGGGGAGCTGTTTTTT. The chain uses TRBV5-5 and TRBJ2-2; tentatively, D is TRBD2 (6 bases). Per germline, CDR1 SGHKS and CDR2 YYEKEE (reference sequence). Trimming stripped 3 bases from V and 4 bases from J, with 13 bases between. The CDR3 is 15 residues long.

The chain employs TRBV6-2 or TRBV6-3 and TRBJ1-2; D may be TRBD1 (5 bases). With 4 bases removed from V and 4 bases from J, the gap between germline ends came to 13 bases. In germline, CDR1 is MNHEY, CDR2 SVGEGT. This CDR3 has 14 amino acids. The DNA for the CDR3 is TGTGCCAGCAGTTCTCCGGGACCTTCCTATGGCTACACCTTC. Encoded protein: CASSSPGPSYGYTF.

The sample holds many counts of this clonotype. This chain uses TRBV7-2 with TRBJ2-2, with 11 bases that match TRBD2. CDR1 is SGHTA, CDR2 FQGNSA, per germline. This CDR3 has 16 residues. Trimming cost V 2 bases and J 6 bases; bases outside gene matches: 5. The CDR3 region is CASSLPLAGEAGELFF. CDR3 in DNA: TGTGCCAGCAGCTTACCACTAGCGGGGGAGGCCGGGGAGCTGTTTTTT.